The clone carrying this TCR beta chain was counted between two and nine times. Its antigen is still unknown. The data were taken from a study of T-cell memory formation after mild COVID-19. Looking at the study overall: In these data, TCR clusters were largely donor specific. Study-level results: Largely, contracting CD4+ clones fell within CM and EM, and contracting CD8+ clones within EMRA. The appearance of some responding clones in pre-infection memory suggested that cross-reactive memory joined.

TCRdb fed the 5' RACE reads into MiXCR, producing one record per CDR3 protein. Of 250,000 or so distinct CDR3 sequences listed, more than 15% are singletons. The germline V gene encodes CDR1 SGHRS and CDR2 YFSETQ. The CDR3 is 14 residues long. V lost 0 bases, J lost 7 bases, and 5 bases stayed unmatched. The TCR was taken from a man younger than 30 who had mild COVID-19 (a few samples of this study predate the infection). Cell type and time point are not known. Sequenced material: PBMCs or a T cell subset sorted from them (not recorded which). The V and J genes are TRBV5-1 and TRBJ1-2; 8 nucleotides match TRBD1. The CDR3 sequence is CASSLATGVGGYTF. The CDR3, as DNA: TGCGCCAGCAGCTTGGCGACAGGGGTTGGTGGCTACACCTTC. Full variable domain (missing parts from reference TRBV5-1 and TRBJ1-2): KAGVTQTPRYLIKTRGQQVTLSCSPISGHRSVSWYQQTPGQGLQFLFEYFSETQRNKGNFPGRFSGRQFSNSRSEMNVSTLELGDSALYLCASSLATGVGGYTFGSGTRLTVV.